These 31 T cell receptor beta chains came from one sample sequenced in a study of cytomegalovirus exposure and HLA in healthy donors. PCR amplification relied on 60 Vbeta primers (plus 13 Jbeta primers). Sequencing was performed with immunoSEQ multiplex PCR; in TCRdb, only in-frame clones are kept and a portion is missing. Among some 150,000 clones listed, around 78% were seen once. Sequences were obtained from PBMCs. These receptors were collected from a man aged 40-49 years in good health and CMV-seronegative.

CDR3: CASSHTGGWETQYF. In nucleotides, the CDR3 is TGTGCCAGCAGCCATACAGGGGGCTGGGAGACCCAGTACTTC. The chain uses TRBV9 and TRBJ2-5; 9 bases match TRBD1. CDR3 length: 14 amino acids. V dropped 4 bases and J dropped 5; count of bases not matched to a gene: 6. Germline V gene sequence: CDR1 SGDLS, CDR2 YYNGEE.

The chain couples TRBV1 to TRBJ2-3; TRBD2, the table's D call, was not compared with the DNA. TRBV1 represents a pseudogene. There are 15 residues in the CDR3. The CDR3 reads CTSSQDRGVKATQYF. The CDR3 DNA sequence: TGCACCAGCAGCCAAGATCGGGGGGTCAAAGCGACGCAGTATTTT.

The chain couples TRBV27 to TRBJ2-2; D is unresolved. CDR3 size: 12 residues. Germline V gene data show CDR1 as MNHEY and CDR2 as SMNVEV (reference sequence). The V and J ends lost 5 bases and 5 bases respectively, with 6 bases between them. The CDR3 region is CASSPNTGELFF. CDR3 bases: TGTGCCAGCAGTCCCAATACCGGGGAGCTGTTTTTT.

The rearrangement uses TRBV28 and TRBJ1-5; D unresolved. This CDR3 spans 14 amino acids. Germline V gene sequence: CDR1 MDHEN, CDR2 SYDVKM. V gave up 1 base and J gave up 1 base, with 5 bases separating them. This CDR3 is CASSLFQSNQPQHF. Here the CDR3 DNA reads TGTGCCAGCAGTTTATTCCAGAGCAATCAGCCCCAGCATTTT.

CDR3 region: CASRSTGYDTEAFF. The DNA of the CDR3 is TGTGCCAGCAGGTCGACAGGGTATGACACTGAAGCTTTCTTT. The genes are TRBV6-6 and TRBJ1-1, with 7 positions matching TRBD1. V shed 6 bases, J shed 3 bases, and the junction held 7 bases outside the gene matches. Germline lookup yields CDR1 MNHNY and CDR2 SVGAGI (reference sequence). The CDR3 extends over 14 amino acids.

The CDR3 DNA reads TGCGCCAGCAGCTTGGGGGCGGGACAGTCCCTCTCTGGGGCCAACGTCCTGACTTTC. Its translation is CASSLGAGQSLSGANVLTF. The chain is built from TRBV5-1 and TRBJ2-6; maybe TRBD1 (7 bases). V was clipped by 0 bases and J by 0 bases, with 16 bases between them. Germline V CDR1 and CDR2: SGHRS, YFSETQ. CDR3 length: 19 amino acids.

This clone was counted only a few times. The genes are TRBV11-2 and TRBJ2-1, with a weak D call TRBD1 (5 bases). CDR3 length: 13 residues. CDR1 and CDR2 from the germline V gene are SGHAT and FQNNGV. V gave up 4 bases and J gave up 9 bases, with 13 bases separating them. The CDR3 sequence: CASSSPGYCEQFF. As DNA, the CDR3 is TGTGCCAGCAGCTCGCCAGGGTATTGTGAGCAGTTCTTC.

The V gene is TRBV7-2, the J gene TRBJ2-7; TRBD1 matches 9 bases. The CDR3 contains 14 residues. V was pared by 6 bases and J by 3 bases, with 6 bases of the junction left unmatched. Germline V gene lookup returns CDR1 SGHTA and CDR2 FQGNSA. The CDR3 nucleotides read TGTGCCAGCAGTTCATACAGGGGGCTCTACGAGCAGTACTTC. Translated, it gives CASSSYRGLYEQYF.

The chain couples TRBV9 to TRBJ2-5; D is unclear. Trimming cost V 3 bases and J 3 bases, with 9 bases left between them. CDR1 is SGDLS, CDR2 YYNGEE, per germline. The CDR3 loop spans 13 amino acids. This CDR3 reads CASSAIAEETQYF. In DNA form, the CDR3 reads TGTGCCAGCAGCGCAATCGCGGAAGAGACCCAGTACTTC.

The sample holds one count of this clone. CDR3: CASSDRGQETQYF. The CDR3 region has the DNA TGTGCCAGTAGCGACAGGGGGCAGGAGACCCAGTACTTC. The chain recombines TRBV19 with TRBJ2-5, with TRBD1 matching 10 bases. The CDR3 covers 13 residues. The germline gives CDR1 LNHDA, CDR2 SQIVND (reference sequence). Trimming at V came to 6 bases and at J to 5 bases, leaving 3 bases not matched to a gene.

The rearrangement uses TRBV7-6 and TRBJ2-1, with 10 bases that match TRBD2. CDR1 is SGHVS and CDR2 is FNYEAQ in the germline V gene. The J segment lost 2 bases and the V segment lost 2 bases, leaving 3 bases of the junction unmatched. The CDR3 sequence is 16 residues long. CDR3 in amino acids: CASSLSLAGAYNEQFF. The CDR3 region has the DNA TGTGCCAGCAGCTTATCGCTAGCGGGAGCCTACAATGAGCAGTTCTTC.

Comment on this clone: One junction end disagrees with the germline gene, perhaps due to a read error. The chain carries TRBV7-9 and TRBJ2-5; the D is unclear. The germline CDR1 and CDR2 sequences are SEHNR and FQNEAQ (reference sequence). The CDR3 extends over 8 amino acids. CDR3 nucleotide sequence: TGTGCCAGCAGCCCCCCCAACTTC. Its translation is CASSPPNF.

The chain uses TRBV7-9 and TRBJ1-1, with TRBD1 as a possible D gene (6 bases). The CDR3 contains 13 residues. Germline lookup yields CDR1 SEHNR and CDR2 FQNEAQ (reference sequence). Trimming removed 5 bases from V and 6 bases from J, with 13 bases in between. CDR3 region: CASSEQGSAEAFF. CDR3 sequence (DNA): TGTGCCAGCAGCGAGCAGGGGAGTGCTGAAGCTTTCTTT.

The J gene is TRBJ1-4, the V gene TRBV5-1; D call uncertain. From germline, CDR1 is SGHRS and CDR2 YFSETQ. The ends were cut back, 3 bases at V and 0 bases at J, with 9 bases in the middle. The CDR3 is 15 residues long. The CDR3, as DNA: TGCGCCAGCAGCTCGCGGGTTGCAACTAATGAAAAACTGTTTTTT. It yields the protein CASSSRVATNEKLFF.

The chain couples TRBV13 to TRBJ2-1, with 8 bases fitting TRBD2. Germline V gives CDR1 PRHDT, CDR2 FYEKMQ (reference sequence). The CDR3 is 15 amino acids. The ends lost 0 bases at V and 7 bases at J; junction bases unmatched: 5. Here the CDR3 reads CASSLGRGARNEQFF. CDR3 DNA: TGTGCCAGCAGCTTAGGGCGGGGGGCGCGGAATGAGCAGTTCTTC.

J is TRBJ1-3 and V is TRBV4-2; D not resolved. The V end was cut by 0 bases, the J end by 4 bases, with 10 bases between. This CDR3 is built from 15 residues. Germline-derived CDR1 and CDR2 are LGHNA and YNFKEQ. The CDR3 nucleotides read TGTGCCAGCAGCCAAGACCCCGGGAGAGGAAACACCATATATTTT. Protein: CASSQDPGRGNTIYF.

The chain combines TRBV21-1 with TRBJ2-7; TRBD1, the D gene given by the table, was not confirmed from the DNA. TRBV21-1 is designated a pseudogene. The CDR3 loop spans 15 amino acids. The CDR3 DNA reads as TGTGCCAGCAGTAGCTACGGCGGGGACAGCTACGAGCAGTACTTC. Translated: CASSSYGGDSYEQYF.

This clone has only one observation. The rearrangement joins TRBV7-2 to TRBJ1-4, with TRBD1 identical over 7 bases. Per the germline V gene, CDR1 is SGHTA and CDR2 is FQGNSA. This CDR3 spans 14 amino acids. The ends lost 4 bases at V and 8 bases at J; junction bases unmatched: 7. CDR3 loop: CASSSNQGQEKLFF. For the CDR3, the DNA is TGTGCCAGCAGCTCCAACCAGGGACAGGAAAAACTGTTTTTT.

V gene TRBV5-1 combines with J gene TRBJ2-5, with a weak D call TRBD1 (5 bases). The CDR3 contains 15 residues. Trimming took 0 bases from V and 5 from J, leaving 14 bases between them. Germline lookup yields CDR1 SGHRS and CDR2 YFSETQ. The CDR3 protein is CASSLEATVGETQYF. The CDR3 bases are TGCGCCAGCAGCTTGGAGGCGACAGTAGGGGAGACCCAGTACTTC.

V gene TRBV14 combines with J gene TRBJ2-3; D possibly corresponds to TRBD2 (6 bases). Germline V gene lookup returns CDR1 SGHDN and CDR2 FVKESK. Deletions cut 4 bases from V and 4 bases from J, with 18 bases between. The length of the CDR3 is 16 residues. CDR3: CASSLLAGSFADTQYF. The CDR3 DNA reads TGTGCCAGCAGCCTGCTGGCGGGATCGTTTGCAGATACGCAGTATTTT.

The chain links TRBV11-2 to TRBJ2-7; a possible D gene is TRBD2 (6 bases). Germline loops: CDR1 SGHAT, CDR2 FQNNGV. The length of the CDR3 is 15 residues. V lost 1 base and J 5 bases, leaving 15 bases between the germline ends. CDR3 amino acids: CASSLVREWRNEQYF. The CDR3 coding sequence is TGTGCCAGCAGCTTAGTCCGGGAGTGGCGGAACGAGCAGTACTTC.

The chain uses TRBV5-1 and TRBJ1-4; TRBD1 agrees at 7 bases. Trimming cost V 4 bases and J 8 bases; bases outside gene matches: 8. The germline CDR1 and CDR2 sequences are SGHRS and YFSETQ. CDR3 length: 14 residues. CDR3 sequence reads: CASSPQGSREKLFF. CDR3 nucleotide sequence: TGCGCCAGCAGCCCACAGGGGTCTAGGGAAAAACTGTTTTTT.

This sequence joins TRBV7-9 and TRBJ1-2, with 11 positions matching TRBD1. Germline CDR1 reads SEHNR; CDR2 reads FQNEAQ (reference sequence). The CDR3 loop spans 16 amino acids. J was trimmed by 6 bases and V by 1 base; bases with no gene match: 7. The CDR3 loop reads CASSLVGDRGNDGYTF. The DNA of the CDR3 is TGTGCCAGCAGCTTAGTGGGGGACAGGGGGAACGATGGCTACACCTTC.

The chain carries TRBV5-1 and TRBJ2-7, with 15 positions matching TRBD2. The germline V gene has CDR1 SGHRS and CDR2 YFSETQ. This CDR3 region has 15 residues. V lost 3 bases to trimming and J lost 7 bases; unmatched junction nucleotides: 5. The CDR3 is CASSWTSGRAGEQYF. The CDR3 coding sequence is TGCGCCAGCAGCTGGACTAGCGGGAGGGCGGGGGAGCAGTACTTC.

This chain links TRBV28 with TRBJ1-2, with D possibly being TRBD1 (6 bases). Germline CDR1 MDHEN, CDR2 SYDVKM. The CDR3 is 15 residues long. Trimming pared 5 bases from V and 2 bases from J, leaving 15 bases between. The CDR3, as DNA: TGTGCCAGCAGTCGAAGAGGGGGACGCAACTATGGCTACACCTTC. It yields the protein CASSRRGGRNYGYTF.

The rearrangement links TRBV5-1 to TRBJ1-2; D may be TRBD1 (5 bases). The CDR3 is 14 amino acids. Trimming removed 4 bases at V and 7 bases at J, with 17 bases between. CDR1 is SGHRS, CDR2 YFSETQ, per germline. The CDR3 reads CASSPTNPGSGYTF. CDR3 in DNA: TGCGCCAGCAGCCCCACAAACCCAGGGTCTGGCTACACCTTC.

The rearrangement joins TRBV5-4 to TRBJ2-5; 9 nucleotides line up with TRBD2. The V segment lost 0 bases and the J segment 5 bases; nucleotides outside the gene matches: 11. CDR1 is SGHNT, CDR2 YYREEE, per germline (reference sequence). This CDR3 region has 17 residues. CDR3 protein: CASSLGAGGASGETQYF. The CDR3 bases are TGTGCCAGCAGCTTGGGGGCGGGGGGGGCGAGTGGGGAGACCCAGTACTTC.

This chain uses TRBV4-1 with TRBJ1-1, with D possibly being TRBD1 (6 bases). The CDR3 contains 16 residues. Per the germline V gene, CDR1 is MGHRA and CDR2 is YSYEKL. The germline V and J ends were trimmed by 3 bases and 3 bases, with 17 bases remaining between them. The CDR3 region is CASSQLPGQRDTEAFF. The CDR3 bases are TGCGCCAGCAGCCAGTTACCGGGACAAAGGGACACTGAAGCTTTCTTT.

CDR3 sequence (DNA): TGTGCCAGCAGCATGGGACATACTCAAGAGACCCAGTACTTC. It specifies CASSMGHTQETQYF. This chain joins TRBV5-6 and TRBJ2-5; D possibly corresponds to TRBD1 (6 bases). The CDR3 sequence is 14 residues long. V lost 4 bases to trimming and J lost 2 bases, with 12 bases between them. Germline CDR1 SGHDT, CDR2 YYEEEE.

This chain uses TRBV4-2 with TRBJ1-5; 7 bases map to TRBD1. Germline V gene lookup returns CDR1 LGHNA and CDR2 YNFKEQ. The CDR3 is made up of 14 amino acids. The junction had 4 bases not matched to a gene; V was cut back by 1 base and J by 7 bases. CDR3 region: CASSQGAGGQPQHF. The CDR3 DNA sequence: TGTGCCAGCAGCCAAGGGGCAGGGGGGCAGCCCCAGCATTTT.

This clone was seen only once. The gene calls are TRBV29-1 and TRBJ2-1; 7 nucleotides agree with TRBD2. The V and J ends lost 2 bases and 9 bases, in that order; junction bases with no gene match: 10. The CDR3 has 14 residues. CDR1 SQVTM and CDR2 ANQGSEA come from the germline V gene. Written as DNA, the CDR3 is TGCAGCGTTGAAAGGGACCTACTAGCGTCTGAGCAGTTCTTC. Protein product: CSVERDLLASEQFF.